A selection of T cell receptor beta chains follows, all from one sample in a study of blood T cells in healthy people across ages. A single record per CDR3 protein comes from TCRdb applying MiXCR to the 5' RACE reads. The sample yields roughly 1.4 million distinct CDR3 sequences, approximately 59% seen once. Input material: blood. These receptors originate from a young man in good health. Both conserved end residues are part of each CDR3.

V gene	J gene	CDR3 protein
TRBV29-1	TRBJ2-1	CSVEALYNEQFF
TRBV20-1	TRBJ2-1	CSARDEGYEQFF
TRBV20-1	TRBJ2-3	CSAIGSGRGWTQYF
TRBV27	TRBJ2-7	CASSLRAEDPYEQYF
TRBV27	TRBJ2-3	CASSHSSGDTQYF
TRBV27	TRBJ2-1	CASSGHRTSGSLNEQFF
TRBV20-1	TRBJ2-3	CSARDPLAGADTQYF
TRBV29-1	TRBJ2-6	CSVRSGGSGANVLTF
TRBV25-1	TRBJ1-1	CASRRRGYPEAFF
TRBV11-3	TRBJ2-1	CASSSDSLGLSSNEQFF
TRBV20-1	TRBJ1-2	CSATKLNRDRGDYGYTF
TRBV11-2	TRBJ2-7	CASSLQRCVGEQYF
TRBV10-3	TRBJ2-1	CAISTSSGSYNEQFF
TRBV20-1	.	CSARASGGAYEQYF
TRBV4-2	TRBJ1-5	CASDKGGGQPQHF
TRBV29-1	.	CSVSYGSIDEQYF
TRBV7-2	TRBJ2-7	CASSFGRSPYEQYF
TRBV29-1	TRBJ1-1	CSVGVNSIGAFF
TRBV20-1	TRBJ2-3	CSARDSSVSTDTQYF
TRBV30	TRBJ2-1	CAWSNKGLAGINEQFF
TRBV7-2	TRBJ1-1	CASSFIGRGNTEAFF
TRBV6-2/TRBV6-3	TRBJ1-1	CASSYSRGPNTEAFF
TRBV14	TRBJ2-1	CAGSPTSGYYEQFF
TRBV7-9	TRBJ2-2	CASSLAPGELFF
TRBV12-3/TRBV12-4	TRBJ2-3	CASIKTGRSTDTQYF
TRBV5-1	TRBJ2-6	CASSYYRSGANVLTF
TRBV2	TRBJ2-4	CASGGTENIQYF
TRBV12-5	TRBJ2-1	CASGLSSYNEQFF
TRBV7-2	TRBJ2-3	CASSVEGGPGINTQYF
TRBV25-1	TRBJ1-2	CASSDYRGSNYGYTF
TRBV4-2	TRBJ2-1	CASTPGTLGNEQFF
TRBV29-1	TRBJ1-2	CSVDRANYGYTF
TRBV15	TRBJ1-2	CATSGGSYGYTF
TRBV3-1	TRBJ1-1	CASSHLGWTEAFF
TRBV15	TRBJ1-1	CATSRMGQNTEAFF
TRBV7-2	TRBJ2-7	CASSLDWGNYEQYF
TRBV6-6	TRBJ2-7	CASSWDRVVEQYF
TRBV5-1	.	CASSFGDREQETQYF
TRBV6-1	TRBJ1-1	CASSTIRGGTGGSMNTEAFF
TRBV7-2	TRBJ2-7	CASSLYNDYEQYF
TRBV6-5	TRBJ1-4	CASSAAVAANEKLFF
TRBV25-1	TRBJ1-1	CASSEPWAGDTEAFF
TRBV20-1	TRBJ2-3	CSARGLAGPNTDTQYF
TRBV20-1	TRBJ2-7	CSATNVLREESYEQYF
TRBV12-1	.	CASTFGGQSHTDEQYF